A selection of T cell receptor beta chains follows, all from one sample in a study of shared clonotypes between healthy human individuals. Method: immunoSEQ multiplex PCR; TCRdb's copy keeps in-frame clones and lacks some. The sample lists 2 million to 3 million clones; approximately 92% were seen once. Sequences were obtained from naive CD4+ T cells sorted from blood. The origin of the receptors is a young man in good health. The CDR3 runs from the conserved cysteine through the conserved F or W. The D gene is left open where the match is weak.

d_call,j_call,v_call,cdr3_aa,cdr3_nt
-,TRBJ1-5,TRBV5-8,CASSPRLGGLGNQPQHF,TGTGCCAGCAGCCCACGGTTGGGGGGCCTCGGCAATCAGCCCCAGCATTTT
TRBD1,TRBJ2-2,TRBV19,CASSKNRGPTGELFF,TGTGCCAGTAGTAAGAACAGGGGGCCCACCGGGGAGCTGTTTTTT
-,TRBJ2-4,TRBV25-1,CASRSDWDIQYF,TGTGCCAGCAGGTCCGACTGGGACATTCAGTACTTC
TRBD1,TRBJ1-5,TRBV6-1,CASRGGGLDQPQHF,TGTGCCAGCAGGGGAGGGGGCCTCGATCAGCCCCAGCATTTT
TRBD1,TRBJ1-2,TRBV6-1,CASRETSTGTYGYTF,TGTGCCAGCAGGGAGACCTCGACAGGGACCTATGGCTACACCTTC
TRBD1,TRBJ2-7,TRBV7-8,CASSLVGPGTGAFEQYF,TGTGCCAGCAGCTTAGTCGGCCCCGGGACAGGGGCCTTCGAGCAGTACTTC
TRBD1,TRBJ2-7,TRBV10-1,CASSHSETGSPYEQYF,TGCGCCAGCAGTCATTCCGAGACAGGGTCTCCCTACGAGCAGTACTTC
-,TRBJ2-6,TRBV10-3,CAISVGPTGSGANVLTF,TGTGCCATCAGTGTCGGACCTACAGGCTCTGGGGCCAACGTCCTGACTTTC
TRBD2,TRBJ2-3,TRBV7-2,CASSPRVAGGSDTQYF,TGTGCCAGCAGCCCTCGTGTAGCGGGAGGTTCAGATACGCAGTATTTT
TRBD1,TRBJ1-6,TRBV10-1,CASRLGTGEDNSPLHF,TGCGCCAGCAGACTAGGGACAGGGGAAGATAATTCACCCCTCCACTTT
-,TRBJ1-1,TRBV28,CASSFAGSEAFF,TGTGCCAGCAGTTTCGCGGGGTCTGAAGCTTTCTTT
TRBD1,TRBJ1-2,TRBV5-1,CASSFSSLGTGNGYTF,TGCGCCAGCAGCTTTTCAAGTCTCGGGACAGGGAATGGCTACACCTTC
-,TRBJ2-7,TRBV5-1,CASSFWRGAYEQYF,TGCGCCAGCAGCTTCTGGCGGGGAGCCTACGAGCAGTACTTC
TRBD1,TRBJ2-1,TRBV19,CASSRGQGLYNEQFF,TGTGCCAGTAGTAGGGGACAGGGGCTCTACAATGAGCAGTTCTTC
TRBD1,TRBJ2-5,TRBV18,CASSPGTGEETQYF,TGTGCCAGCTCCCCCGGGACAGGAGAGGAGACCCAGTACTTC
-,TRBJ2-3,TRBV7-8,CASSLRYEADTQYF,TGTGCCAGCAGCTTAAGATATGAGGCAGATACGCAGTATTTT
-,TRBJ2-5,TRBV5-4,CASSRTGTETQYF,TGTGCCAGCAGCCGTACAGGGACAGAGACCCAGTACTTC
-,TRBJ2-7,TRBV29-1,CSVAESSYEQYF,TGCAGCGTGGCAGAAAGCTCCTACGAGCAGTACTTC